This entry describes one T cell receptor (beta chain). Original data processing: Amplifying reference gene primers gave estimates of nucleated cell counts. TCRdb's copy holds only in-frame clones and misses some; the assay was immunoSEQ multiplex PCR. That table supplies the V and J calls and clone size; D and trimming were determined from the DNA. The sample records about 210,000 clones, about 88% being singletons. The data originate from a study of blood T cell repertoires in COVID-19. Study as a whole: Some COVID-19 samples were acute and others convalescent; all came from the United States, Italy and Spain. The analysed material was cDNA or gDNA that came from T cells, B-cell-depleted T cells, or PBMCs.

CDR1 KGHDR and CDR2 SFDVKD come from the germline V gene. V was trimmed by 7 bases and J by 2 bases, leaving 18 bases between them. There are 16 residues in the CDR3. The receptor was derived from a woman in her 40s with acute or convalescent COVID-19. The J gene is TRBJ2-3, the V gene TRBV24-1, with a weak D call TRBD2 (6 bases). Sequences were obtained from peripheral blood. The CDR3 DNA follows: TGTGCCACCAGGCCTGGAGGGGCCGGATCCACAGATACGCAGTATTTT. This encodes CATRPGGAGSTDTQYF.